This record concerns one T cell receptor (beta chain) sequence. Its matching antigen is unknown. This sample was included in a study of a mutant IDH1 vaccine in newly diagnosed glioma. Study in general: Mean patient age was about 40 years; approximately 62% were male and around 38% female. Visit V12 was at week 35; visit V13 was at week 47.

With 6 bases clipped from V and 3 bases from J, the junction kept 10 bases outside the gene matches. From germline, CDR1 is SEHNR and CDR2 FQNEAQ (reference sequence). The CDR3 is 16 residues long. The repertoire was sequenced with immunoSEQ multiplex PCR; TCRdb's copy has only in-frame clones and lacks some. The sample records 35,000 to 55,000 clones, about 86% being singletons. As to time point: week 35, safety follow-up. In every dose of vaccine, 300 ug of mutant IDH1 20-mer peptide was given alongside topical imiquimod. The material sequenced was PBMCs, taken from a glioma patient whose treatment included an IDH1 peptide vaccine. J is TRBJ2-3 and V is TRBV7-9, with 9 bases matching TRBD2. The sequence derives from a woman between 40 and 50 years old with glioma. Some clones in this sample may be carry-over from other donors' samples. The CDR3 sequence is CASRPRPSGDTDTQYF. Written as DNA, the CDR3 is TGTGCCAGCAGACCGAGACCTAGCGGGGATACAGATACGCAGTATTTT.